This TCR delta chain was identified during a study of gamma-delta chains in newborns, infants, children. Study in general: Microbial exposure reportedly drives polyclonal innate γδ T cell expansion after birth.

TCRdb re-processed the reads via CATT. The table includes roughly 3,100 delta-chain clones, about 50% detected once. The trim removed 3 bases at V and 4 bases at J, leaving 17 bases unmatched. CDR1 and CDR2 (germline): GEAIGNYY, EKD. This CDR3 is 19 amino acids long. The sample holds a few counts of this clone. This receptor was identified in a child who received the measles vaccine. Specimen: blood. The chain uses TRDV2 and TRDJ1; 12 bases match TRDD3. The CDR3 reads CACDALLGDTHFRDDKLIF. DNA for the CDR3: TGTGCCTGTGACGCATTACTGGGGGATACTCACTTTAGGGACGATAAACTCATCTTT.